This entry features one T cell receptor beta chain sequence. Its matching antigen is unknown. From germline, CDR1 is WSHSY and CDR2 SAAADI. Trimming pared 0 bases from V and 2 bases from J, leaving 15 bases between. This CDR3 spans 17 amino acids. These data originate in a study of vaccination and CD4 T cells after COVID-19. Study summary: SARS-CoV-2 positivity in convalescent patients was established by nasal swab PCR; several had mild and one severe disease. Overlapping SARS-CoV-2, HCoV-NL63, HCoV-OC43 and HCoV-229E spike peptides stimulated the cells.

Treatment denoted: approximately nine-day PBMC culture with coronavirus spike peptide pools or control peptides (ViraFEST assay). Following culture for around eleven days, CD4+ T cells were isolated by negative selection. Cultured CD4+ T cell DNA was sequenced using the Oncomine TCR Beta short-read assay. TCRdb reprocessed the PCR reads via MiXCR and lists one record per CDR3 protein. The sample consists of 8,000 or so distinct CDR3 sequences, roughly three quarters of them appearing once. The TCR was taken from a human donor who had recovered from COVID-19. The chain combines TRBV10-2 with TRBJ2-3, with D perhaps given as TRBD1 or TRBD2 (5 bases each). Source material: CD4+ T cells from blood, cultured in vitro. CDR3 in amino acids: CASSESKGTGFTDTQYF. For the CDR3, the DNA is TGCGCCAGCAGTGAGTCGAAGGGGACCGGCTTCACAGATACGCAGTATTTT.